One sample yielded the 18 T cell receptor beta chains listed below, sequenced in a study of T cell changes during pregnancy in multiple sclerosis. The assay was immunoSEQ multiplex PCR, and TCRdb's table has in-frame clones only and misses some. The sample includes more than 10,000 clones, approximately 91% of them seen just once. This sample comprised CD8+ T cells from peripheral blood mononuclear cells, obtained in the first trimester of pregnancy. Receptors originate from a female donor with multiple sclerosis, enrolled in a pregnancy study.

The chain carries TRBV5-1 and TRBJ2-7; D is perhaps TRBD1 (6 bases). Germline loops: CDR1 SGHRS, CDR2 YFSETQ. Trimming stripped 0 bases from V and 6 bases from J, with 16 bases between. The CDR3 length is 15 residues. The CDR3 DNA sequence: TGCGCCAGCAGCTTGGGGCCCGGGACATCACCCGAGCAGTACTTC. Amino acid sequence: CASSLGPGTSPEQYF. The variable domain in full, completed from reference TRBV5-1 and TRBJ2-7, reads KAGVTQTPRYLIKTRGQQVTLSCSPISGHRSVSWYQQTPGQGLQFLFEYFSETQRNKGNFPGRFSGRQFSNSRSEMNVSTLELGDSALYLCASSLGPGTSPEQYFGPGTRLTVT.

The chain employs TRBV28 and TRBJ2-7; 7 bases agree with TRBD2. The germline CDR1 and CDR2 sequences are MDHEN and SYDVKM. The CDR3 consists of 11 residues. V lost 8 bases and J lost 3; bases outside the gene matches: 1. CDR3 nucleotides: TGTGCCAGCCGGGACTACTACGAGCAGTACTTC. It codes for CASRDYYEQYF.

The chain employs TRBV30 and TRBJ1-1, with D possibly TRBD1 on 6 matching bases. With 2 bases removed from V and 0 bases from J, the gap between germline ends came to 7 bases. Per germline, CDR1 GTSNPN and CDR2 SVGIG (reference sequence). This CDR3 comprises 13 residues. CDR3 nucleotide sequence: TGTGCCTGGAGTCAGGGGTTGAACACTGAAGCTTTCTTT. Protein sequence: CAWSQGLNTEAFF.

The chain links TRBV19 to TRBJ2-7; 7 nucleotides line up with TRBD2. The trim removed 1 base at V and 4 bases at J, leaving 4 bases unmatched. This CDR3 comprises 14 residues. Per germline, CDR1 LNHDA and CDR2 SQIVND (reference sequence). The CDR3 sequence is CASSIVWGGYEQYF. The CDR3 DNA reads TGTGCCAGTAGTATAGTTTGGGGGGGGTACGAGCAGTACTTC.

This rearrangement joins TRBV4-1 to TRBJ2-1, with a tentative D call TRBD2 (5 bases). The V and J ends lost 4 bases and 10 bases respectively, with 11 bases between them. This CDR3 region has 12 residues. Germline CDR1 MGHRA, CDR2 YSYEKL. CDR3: CASSRISEEQFF. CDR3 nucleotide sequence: TGCGCCAGCAGCCGAATTAGCGAGGAGCAGTTCTTC.

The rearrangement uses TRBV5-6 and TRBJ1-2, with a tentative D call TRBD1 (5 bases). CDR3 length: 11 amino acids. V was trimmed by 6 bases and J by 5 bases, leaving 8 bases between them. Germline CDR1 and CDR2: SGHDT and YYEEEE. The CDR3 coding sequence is TGTGCCAGCAAAGGGGTATATGGCTACACCTTC. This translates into CASKGVYGYTF. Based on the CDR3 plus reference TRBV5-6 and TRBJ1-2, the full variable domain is DAGVTQSPTHLIKTRGQQVTLRCSPKSGHDTVSWYQQALGQGPQFIFQYYEEEERQRGNFPDRFSGHQFPNYSSELNVNALLLGDSALYLCASKGVYGYTFGSGTRLTVV.

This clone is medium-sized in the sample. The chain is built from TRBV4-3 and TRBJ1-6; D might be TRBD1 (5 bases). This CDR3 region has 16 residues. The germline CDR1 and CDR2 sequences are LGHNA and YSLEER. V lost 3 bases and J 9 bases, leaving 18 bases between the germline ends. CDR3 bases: TGCGCCAGCAGCCAGTCCTCGGAGCGGGGGGGTTCACCCCTCCACTTT. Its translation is CASSQSSERGGSPLHF.

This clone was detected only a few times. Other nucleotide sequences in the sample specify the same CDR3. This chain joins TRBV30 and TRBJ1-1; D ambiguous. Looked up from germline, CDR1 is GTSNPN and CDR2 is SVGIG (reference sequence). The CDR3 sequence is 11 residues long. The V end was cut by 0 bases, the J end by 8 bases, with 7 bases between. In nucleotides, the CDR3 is TGTGCCTGGAGTGTGGGCAGGGAAGCTTTCTTT. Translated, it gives CAWSVGREAFF.

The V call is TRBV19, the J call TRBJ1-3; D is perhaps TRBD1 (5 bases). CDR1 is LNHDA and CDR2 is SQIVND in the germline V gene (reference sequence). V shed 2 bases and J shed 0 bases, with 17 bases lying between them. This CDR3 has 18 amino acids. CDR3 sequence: CASSIRSVSRVSGNTIYF. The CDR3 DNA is TGTGCCAGTAGTATAAGAAGTGTCAGCAGGGTCTCTGGAAACACCATATATTTT.

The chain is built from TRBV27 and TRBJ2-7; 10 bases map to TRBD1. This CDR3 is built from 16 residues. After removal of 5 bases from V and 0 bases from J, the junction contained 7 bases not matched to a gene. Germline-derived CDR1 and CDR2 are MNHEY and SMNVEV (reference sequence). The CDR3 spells CASSVLDRGPSYEQYF. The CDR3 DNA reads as TGTGCCAGCAGTGTACTTGACAGGGGGCCCTCCTACGAGCAGTACTTC.

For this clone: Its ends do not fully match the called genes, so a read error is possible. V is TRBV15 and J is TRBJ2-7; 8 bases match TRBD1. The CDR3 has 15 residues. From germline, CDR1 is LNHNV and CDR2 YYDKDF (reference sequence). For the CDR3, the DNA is TGTGCCACCAGCGGAGACAGGGGACAAATGGGAGAGCAGTACTTC. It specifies CATSGDRGQMGEQYF. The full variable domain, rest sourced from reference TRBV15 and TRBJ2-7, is DAMVIQNPRYQVTQFGKPVTLSCSQTLNHNVMYWYQQKSSQAPKLLFHYYDKDFNNEADTPDNFQSRRPNTSFCFLDIRSPGLGDTAMYLCATSGDRGQMGEQYFGPGTRLTVT.

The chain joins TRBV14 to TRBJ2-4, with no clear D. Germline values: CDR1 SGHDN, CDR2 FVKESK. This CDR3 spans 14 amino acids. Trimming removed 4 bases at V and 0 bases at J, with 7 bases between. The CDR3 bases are TGTGCCAGCAGCCCCCCTATAGCCAAAAACATTCAGTACTTC. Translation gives CASSPPIAKNIQYF.

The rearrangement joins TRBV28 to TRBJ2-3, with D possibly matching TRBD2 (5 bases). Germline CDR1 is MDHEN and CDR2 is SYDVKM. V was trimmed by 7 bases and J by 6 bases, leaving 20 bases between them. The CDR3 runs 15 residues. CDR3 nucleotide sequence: TGTGCCAGCACCCCCGGGTTTTCGCGGGCGGATACGCAGTATTTT. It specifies CASTPGFSRADTQYF. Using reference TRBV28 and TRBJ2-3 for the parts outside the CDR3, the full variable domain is DVKVTQSSRYLVKRTGEKVFLECVQDMDHENMFWYRQDPGLGLRLIYFSYDVKMKEKGDIPEGYSVSREKKERFSLILESASTNQTSMYLCASTPGFSRADTQYFGPGTRLTVL.

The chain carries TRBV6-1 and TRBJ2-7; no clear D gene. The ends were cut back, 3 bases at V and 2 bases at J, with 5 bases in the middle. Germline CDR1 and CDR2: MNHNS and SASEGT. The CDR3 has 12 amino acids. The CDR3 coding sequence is TGTGCCAGCAGTGAGACACCCTACGAGCAGTACTTC. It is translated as CASSETPYEQYF.

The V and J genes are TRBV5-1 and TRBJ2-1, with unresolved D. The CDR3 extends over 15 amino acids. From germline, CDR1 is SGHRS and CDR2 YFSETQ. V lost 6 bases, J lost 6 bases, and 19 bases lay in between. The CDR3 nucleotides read TGCGCCAGCACCATCCACAGCAGCTTACCCAATGAGCAGTTCTTC. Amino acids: CASTIHSSLPNEQFF.

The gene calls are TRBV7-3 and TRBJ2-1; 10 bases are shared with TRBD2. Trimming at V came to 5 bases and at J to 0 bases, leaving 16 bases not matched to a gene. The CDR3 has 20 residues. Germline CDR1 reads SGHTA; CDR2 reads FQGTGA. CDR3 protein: CASSPLGSGGPRSSYNEQFF. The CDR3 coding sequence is TGTGCCAGCAGCCCACTGGGTAGCGGGGGGCCCCGTAGCTCCTACAATGAGCAGTTCTTC.

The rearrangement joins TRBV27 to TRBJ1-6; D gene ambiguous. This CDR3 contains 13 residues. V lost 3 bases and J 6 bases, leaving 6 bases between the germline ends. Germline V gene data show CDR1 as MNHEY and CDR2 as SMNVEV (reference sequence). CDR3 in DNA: TGTGCCAGCAGTTTGGAGGGTAATTCACCCCTCCACTTT. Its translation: CASSLEGNSPLHF.

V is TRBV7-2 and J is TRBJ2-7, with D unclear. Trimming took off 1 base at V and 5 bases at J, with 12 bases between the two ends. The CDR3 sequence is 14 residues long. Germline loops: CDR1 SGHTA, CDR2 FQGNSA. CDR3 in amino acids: CASSLVVQVHEQYF. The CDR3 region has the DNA TGTGCCAGCAGCTTAGTCGTCCAGGTTCACGAGCAGTACTTC.